Below, 11 T cell receptor beta chains from the same sample are listed, as sequenced in a study of cytomegalovirus exposure and HLA in healthy donors. Researchers ran the PCR with 60 Vbeta and 13 Jbeta primers. The data were produced by immunoSEQ multiplex PCR, yet TCRdb's version contains in-frame clones alone and is incomplete. This sample has about 21,000 clones, with over 75% found just once. Sequencing was performed on PBMCs. These receptors were collected from a man between 60 and 75 years old in good health and CMV-seronegative.

The CDR3 sequence is CASSYSDSNYEQYF. The CDR3 DNA sequence: TGTGCCAGCAGTTACAGCGACAGCAACTACGAGCAGTACTTC. The rearrangement links TRBV6-6 to TRBJ2-5; D may be TRBD1 (5 bases). The J call could be wrong; TRBJ2-7 is a better fit for the DNA end. The CDR3 length is 14 residues. Germline CDR1 MNHNY, CDR2 SVGAGI (reference sequence).

This chain joins TRBV29-1 and TRBJ2-1; 12 bases align to TRBD1. Germline CDR1 and CDR2: SQVTM and ANQGSEA. This CDR3 is built from 18 residues. With V trimmed by 5 bases and J by 1 base, 12 bases remained unmatched. DNA for the CDR3: TGCAGCGTTCCCGGGACAGGGGGCGCGGGAAGGTCCTACAATGAGCAGTTCTTC. This translates into CSVPGTGGAGRSYNEQFF.

This clone was seen a handful of times. V gene TRBV5-8 combines with J gene TRBJ2-1; D remains ambiguous. V was cut by 0 bases and J by 8 bases, with 15 bases left in between. The CDR3 totals 15 residues. Looked up from germline, CDR1 is SGHTS and CDR2 is YDEGEE. The CDR3 bases are TGTGCCAGCAGCTTGGGGTTATACCCGGTCGATGAGCAGTTCTTC. Amino acid sequence: CASSLGLYPVDEQFF. Drawing the rest from reference TRBV5-8 and TRBJ2-1, the complete variable domain is EAGVTQSPTHLIKTRGQQATLRCSPISGHTSVYWYQQALGLGLQFLLWYDEGEERNRGNFPPRFSGRQFPNYSSELNVNALELEDSALYLCASSLGLYPVDEQFFGPGTRLTVL.

The rearrangement links TRBV14 to TRBJ1-2; D uncertain. CDR3 length equals 13 residues. Per germline, CDR1 SGHDN and CDR2 FVKESK. V was clipped by 1 base and J by 2 bases, with 5 bases between them. CDR3 sequence: CASSQARNYGYTF. The DNA for the CDR3 is TGTGCCAGCAGCCAAGCCAGGAACTATGGCTACACCTTC.

This clone was observed once. This chain links TRBV28 with TRBJ2-7; D is unresolved. The V gene's germline CDR1 is MDHEN and CDR2 SYDVKM. CDR3 length: 14 residues. Trimming shortened V by 7 bases and J by 0 bases, and 13 bases separated the two germline ends. The CDR3 DNA follows: TGTGCCAGCAATAGACGCTGGAGCTCCTACGAGCAGTACTTC. The encoded protein is CASNRRWSSYEQYF.

This clone was seen a few times. CDR3 amino acids: CASSLGLAGGSGEQYF. The CDR3, as DNA: TGTGCCAGCAGCTTGGGACTAGCGGGAGGATCCGGCGAGCAGTACTTC. The chain has TRBV5-4 and TRBJ2-7, with 13 bases aligning to TRBD2. The germline CDR1 and CDR2 sequences are SGHNT and YYREEE (reference sequence). CDR3 size: 16 residues. The J segment lost 6 bases and the V segment lost 0 bases, leaving 6 bases of the junction unmatched.

The chain couples TRBV19 to TRBJ2-7, with 9 bases identical to TRBD2. The V and J ends lost 6 bases and 0 bases, in that order; junction bases with no gene match: 6. Per germline, CDR1 LNHDA and CDR2 SQIVND (reference sequence). This CDR3 contains 15 residues. This chain's CDR3 is CASRGVAGDSYEQYF. Here the CDR3 DNA reads TGTGCCAGTAGGGGTGTAGCGGGGGACTCCTACGAGCAGTACTTC.

J is TRBJ1-1 and V is TRBV6-5; D gene unclear. Trimming cost V 0 bases and J 2 bases, with 10 bases left between them. The CDR3 is 15 amino acids. The germline CDR1 and CDR2 sequences are MNHEY and SVGAGI. CDR3 loop: CASSYSRGPNTEAFF. The CDR3 nucleotides read TGTGCCAGCAGTTACTCCCGTGGGCCAAACACTGAAGCTTTCTTT.

V gene TRBV2 combines with J gene TRBJ2-7; D is possibly TRBD2 (5 bases). This CDR3 has 13 residues. CDR1 is SNHLY, CDR2 FYNNEI, per germline. V lost 6 bases, J lost 7 bases, and 16 bases lay in between. The CDR3 loop is CASSVRSEVEQYF. The CDR3 DNA is TGTGCCAGCAGCGTCCGTAGCGAGGTTGAGCAGTACTTC. The variable domain in full, with the rest retrieved from reference TRBV2 and TRBJ2-7, is EPEVTQTPSHQVTQMGQEVILRCVPISNHLYFYWYRQILGQKVEFLVSFYNNEISEKSEIFDDQFSVERPDGSNFTLKIRSTKLEDSAMYFCASSVRSEVEQYFGPGTRLTVT.

The J gene is TRBJ1-1, the V gene TRBV18; 7 nucleotides line up with TRBD1. Germline lookup yields CDR1 KGHSH and CDR2 LQKENI. The CDR3 contains 15 residues. J lost 3 bases, V lost 3 bases, and 7 bases had no gene match. In DNA, the CDR3 is TGTGCCAGCTCACCTGCCCGGGACAGCTACACTGAAGCTTTCTTT. Amino acids: CASSPARDSYTEAFF.

This clone showed up just a few times. The chain is built from TRBV7-6 and TRBJ2-7; a possible D gene is TRBD2 (6 bases). CDR1 and CDR2 from the germline V gene are SGHVS and FNYEAQ. CDR3 length: 15 amino acids. With 2 bases removed from V and 1 base from J, the gap between germline ends came to 12 bases. The CDR3 sequence is CASSLSGTPSYEQYF. The CDR3 DNA sequence: TGTGCCAGCAGCTTATCCGGGACTCCTTCCTACGAGCAGTACTTC.